This paragraph reports one TCR beta chain. V was shortened by 0 bases and J by 5 bases, with 14 bases between the two germline ends. CDR1 and CDR2 (germline): SGHTS, YDEGEE. The CDR3 totals 15 residues. This record belongs to a study of blood T cell repertoires in COVID-19. Across the whole study: Nucleic acid was either cDNA or gDNA, and it came from T cells, B-cell-depleted T cells, or PBMCs.

The cohort comprised adults aged about 18 to 90 years residing in approximately 25 US areas. Authors' analysis steps: Amplified reference gene primers provided the basis for estimating nucleated cell counts. TCRdb keeps only in-frame clones here, not all; method: immunoSEQ multiplex PCR. The DNA was the basis for D and trimming; V, J and clone size are from that table. The data hold 200,000 to 250,000 clones, with around nine tenths observed a single time. Material for sequencing was PBMCs or T cells enriched from blood (not recorded which). The source is a young woman who had been exposed to COVID-19. The rearrangement uses TRBV5-8 and TRBJ1-1, with D uncertain. CDR3 bases: TGTGCCAGCAGCTTGGGACCTAGTGGTAGGACTGAAGCTTTCTTT. This sequence encodes CASSLGPSGRTEAFF.